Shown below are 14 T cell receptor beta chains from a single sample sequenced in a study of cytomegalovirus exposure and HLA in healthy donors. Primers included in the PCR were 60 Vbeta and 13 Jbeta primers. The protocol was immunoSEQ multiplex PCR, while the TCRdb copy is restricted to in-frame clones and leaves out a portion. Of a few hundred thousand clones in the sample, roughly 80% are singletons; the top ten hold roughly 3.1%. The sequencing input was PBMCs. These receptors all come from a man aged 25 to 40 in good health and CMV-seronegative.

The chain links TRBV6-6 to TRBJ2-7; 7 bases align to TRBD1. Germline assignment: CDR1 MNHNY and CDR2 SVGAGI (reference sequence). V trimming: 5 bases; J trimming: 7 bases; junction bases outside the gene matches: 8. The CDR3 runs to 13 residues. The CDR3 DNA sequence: TGTGCCAGCAGTATTACAGGGGTTCGGGAGCAGTACTTC. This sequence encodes CASSITGVREQYF.

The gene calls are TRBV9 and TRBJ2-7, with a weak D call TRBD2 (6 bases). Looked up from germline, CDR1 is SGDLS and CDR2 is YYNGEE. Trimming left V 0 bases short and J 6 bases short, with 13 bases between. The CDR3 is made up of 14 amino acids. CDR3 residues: CASSVVATGSEQYF. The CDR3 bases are TGTGCCAGCAGCGTAGTAGCGACCGGGAGCGAGCAGTACTTC.

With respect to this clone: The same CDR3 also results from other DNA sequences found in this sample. CDR3 in DNA: TGTGCCAGCAGCCAAGGATTAGGGACAGGGGGTTTGACCGGGGAGCTGTTTTTT. It yields the protein CASSQGLGTGGLTGELFF. V is TRBV4-2 and J is TRBJ2-2; 11 nucleotides match TRBD1. The ends lost 1 base at V and 5 bases at J; junction bases unmatched: 9. This CDR3 has 18 amino acids. Germline V gene sequence: CDR1 LGHNA, CDR2 YNFKEQ.

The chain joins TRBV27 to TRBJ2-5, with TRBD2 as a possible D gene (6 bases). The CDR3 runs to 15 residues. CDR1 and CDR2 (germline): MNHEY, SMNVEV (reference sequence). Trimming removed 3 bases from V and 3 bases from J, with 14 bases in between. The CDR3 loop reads CASSLAGPSKETQYF. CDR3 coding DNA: TGTGCCAGCAGTTTGGCGGGGCCATCCAAAGAGACCCAGTACTTC.

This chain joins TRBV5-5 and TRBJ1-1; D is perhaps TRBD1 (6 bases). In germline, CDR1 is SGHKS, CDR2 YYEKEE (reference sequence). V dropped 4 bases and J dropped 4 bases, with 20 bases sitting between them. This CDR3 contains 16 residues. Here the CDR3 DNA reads TGTGCCAGCAGCCCTCTCAGGGGATCGGGCGCCACTGAAGCTTTCTTT. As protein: CASSPLRGSGATEAFF. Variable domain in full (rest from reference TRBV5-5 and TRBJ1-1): DAGVTQSPTHLIKTRGQQVTLRCSPISGHKSVSWYQQVLGQGPQFIFQYYEKEERGRGNFPDRFSARQFPNYSSELNVNALLLGDSALYLCASSPLRGSGATEAFFGQGTRLTVV.

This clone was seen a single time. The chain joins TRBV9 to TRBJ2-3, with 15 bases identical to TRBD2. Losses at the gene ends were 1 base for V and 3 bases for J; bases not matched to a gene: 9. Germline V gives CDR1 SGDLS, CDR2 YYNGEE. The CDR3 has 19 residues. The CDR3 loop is CASSVFGLAGGPGTDTQYF. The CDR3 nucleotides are TGTGCCAGCAGCGTATTCGGACTAGCGGGGGGGCCAGGGACAGATACGCAGTATTTT.

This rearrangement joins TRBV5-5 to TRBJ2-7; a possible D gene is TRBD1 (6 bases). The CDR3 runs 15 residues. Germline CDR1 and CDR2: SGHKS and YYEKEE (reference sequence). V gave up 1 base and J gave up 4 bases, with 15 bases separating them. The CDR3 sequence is CASSLFQGMGYEQYF. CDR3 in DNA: TGTGCCAGCAGCTTGTTCCAGGGGATGGGGTACGAGCAGTACTTC.

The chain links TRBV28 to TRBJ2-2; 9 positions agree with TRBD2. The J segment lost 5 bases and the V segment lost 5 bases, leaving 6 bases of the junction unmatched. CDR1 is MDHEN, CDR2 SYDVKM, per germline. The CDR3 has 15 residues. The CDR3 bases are TGTGCCAGCAGTGCGGGGGGGCGGGGTACCGGGGAGCTGTTTTTT. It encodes CASSAGGRGTGELFF.

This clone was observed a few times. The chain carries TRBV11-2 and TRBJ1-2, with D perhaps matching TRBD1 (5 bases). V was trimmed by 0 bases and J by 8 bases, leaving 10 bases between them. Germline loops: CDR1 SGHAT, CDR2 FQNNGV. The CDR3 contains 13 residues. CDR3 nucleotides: TGTGCCAGCAGCTTAGATCCAGGGAAGGGCTACACCTTC. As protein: CASSLDPGKGYTF.

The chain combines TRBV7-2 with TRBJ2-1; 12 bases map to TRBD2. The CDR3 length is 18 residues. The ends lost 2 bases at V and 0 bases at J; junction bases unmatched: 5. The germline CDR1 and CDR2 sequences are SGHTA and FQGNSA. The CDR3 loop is CASSLRLAGAFSYNEQFF. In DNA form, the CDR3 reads TGTGCCAGCAGCTTAAGACTAGCGGGGGCGTTCTCCTACAATGAGCAGTTCTTC.

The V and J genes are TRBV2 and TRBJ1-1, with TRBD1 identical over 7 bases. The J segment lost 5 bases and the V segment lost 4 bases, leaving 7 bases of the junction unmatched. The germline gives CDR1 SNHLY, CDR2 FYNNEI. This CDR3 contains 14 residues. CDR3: CASSGGYRGTEAFF. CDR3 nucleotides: TGTGCCAGCAGTGGTGGTTACAGGGGTACTGAAGCTTTCTTT.

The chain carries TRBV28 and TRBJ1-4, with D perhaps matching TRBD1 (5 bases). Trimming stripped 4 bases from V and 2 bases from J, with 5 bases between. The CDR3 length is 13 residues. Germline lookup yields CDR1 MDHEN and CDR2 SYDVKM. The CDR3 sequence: CASSSGTNEKLFF. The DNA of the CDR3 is TGTGCCAGCAGTTCAGGGACTAATGAAAAACTGTTTTTT.

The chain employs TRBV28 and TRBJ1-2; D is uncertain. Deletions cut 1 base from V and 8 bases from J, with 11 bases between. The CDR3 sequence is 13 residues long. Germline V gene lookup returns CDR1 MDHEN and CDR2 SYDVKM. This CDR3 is CASSLSRVYGYTF. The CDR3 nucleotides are TGTGCCAGCAGTTTATCTCGCGTATACGGCTACACCTTC.

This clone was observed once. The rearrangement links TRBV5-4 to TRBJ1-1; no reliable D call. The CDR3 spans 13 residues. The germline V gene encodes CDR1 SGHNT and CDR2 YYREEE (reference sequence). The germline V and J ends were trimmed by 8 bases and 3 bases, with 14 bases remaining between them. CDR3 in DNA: TGTGCCAGTACCGTAGGCGGCGACACTGAAGCTTTCTTT. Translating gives CASTVGGDTEAFF.